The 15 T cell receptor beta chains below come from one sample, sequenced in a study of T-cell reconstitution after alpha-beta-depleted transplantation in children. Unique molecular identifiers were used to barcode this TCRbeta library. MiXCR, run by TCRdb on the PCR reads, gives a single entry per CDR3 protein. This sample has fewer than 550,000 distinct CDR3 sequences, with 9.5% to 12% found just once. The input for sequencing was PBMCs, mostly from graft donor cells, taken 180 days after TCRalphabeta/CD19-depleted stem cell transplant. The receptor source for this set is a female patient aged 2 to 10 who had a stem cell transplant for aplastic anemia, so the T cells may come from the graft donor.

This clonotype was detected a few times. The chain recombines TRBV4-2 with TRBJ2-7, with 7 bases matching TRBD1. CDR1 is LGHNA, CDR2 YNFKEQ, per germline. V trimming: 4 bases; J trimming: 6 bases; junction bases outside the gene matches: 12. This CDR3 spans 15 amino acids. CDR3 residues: CASSPWTGRLVEQYF. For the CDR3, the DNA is TGTGCCAGCAGCCCTTGGACAGGAAGACTCGTCGAGCAGTACTTC.

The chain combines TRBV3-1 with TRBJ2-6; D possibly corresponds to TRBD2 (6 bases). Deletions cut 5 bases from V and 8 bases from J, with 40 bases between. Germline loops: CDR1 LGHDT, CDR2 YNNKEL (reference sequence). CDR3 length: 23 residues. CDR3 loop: CASSSSVLIWGQRPDFVSNVLTF. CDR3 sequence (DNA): TGTGCCAGCAGCTCTAGCGTCCTGATCTGGGGCCAACGTCCTGACTTTGTTTCCAACGTCCTGACTTTC. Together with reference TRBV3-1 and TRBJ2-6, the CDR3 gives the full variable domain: DTAVSQTPKYLVTQMGNDKSIKCEQNLGHDTMYWYKQDSKKFLKIMFSYNNKELIINETVPNRFSPKSPDKAHLNLHINSLELGDSAVYFCASSSSVLIWGQRPDFVSNVLTFGAGSRLTVL.

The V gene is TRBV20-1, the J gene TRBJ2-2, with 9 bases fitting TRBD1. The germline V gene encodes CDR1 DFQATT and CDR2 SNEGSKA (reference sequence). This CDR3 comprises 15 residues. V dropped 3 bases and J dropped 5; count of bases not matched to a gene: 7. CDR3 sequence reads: CSASPFGTGTGELFF. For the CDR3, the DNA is TGCAGTGCTAGCCCCTTCGGGACAGGGACCGGGGAGCTGTTTTTT.

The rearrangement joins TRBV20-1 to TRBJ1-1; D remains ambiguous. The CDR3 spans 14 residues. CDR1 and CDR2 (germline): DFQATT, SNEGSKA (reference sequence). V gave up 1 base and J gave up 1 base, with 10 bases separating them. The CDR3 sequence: CSARVGIRNTEAFF. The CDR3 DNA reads TGCAGTGCTAGAGTGGGGATACGGAACACTGAAGCTTTCTTT.

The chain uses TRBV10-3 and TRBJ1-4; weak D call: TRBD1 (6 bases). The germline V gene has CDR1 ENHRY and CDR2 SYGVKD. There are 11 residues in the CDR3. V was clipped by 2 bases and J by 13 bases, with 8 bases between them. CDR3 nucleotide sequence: TGTGCCATCAGTGAGGGCAGGGGACTGTTTTTT. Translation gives CAISEGRGLFF.

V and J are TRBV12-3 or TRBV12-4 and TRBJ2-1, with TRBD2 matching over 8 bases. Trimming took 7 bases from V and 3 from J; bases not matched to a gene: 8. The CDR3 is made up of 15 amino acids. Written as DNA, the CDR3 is TGTGCCAGCATCCTTGCGGGAGGAGGCTACAATGAGCAGTTCTTC. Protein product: CASILAGGGYNEQFF.

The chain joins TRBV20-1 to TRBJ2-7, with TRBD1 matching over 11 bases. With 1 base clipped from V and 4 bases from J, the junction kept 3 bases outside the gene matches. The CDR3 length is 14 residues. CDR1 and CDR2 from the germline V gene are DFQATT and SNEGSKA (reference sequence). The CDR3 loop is CSARVRDRGYEQYF. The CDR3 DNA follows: TGCAGTGCTAGAGTCCGGGACAGGGGGTACGAGCAGTACTTC.

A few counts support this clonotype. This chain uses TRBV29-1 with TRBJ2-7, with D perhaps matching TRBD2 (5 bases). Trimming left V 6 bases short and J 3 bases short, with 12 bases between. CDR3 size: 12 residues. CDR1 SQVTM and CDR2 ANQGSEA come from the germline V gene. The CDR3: CSVAAERYEQYF. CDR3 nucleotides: TGCAGCGTCGCAGCGGAGCGCTACGAGCAGTACTTC.

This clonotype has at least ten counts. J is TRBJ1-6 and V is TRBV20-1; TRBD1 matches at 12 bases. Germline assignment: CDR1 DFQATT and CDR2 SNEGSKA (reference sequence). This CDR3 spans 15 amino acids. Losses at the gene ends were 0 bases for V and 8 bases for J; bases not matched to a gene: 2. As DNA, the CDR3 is TGCAGTGCTAGAGATGGGACAGGGGGCGATTCACCCCTCCACTTT. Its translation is CSARDGTGGDSPLHF.

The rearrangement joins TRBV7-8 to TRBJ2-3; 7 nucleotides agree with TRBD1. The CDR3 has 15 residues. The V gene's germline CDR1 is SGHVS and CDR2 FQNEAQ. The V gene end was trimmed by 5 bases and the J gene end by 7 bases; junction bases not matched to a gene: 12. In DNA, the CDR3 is TGTGCCAGCAGCCAGGGACAGAGACACAGTAATACGCAGTATTTT. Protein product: CASSQGQRHSNTQYF.

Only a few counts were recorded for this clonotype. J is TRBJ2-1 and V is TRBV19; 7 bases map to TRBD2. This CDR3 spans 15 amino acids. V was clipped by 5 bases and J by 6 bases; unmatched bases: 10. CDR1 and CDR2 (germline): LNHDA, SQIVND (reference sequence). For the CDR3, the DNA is TGTGCCAGTAGTCCGACGGCTGGGACTACCAATGAGCAGTTCTTC. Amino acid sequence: CASSPTAGTTNEQFF.

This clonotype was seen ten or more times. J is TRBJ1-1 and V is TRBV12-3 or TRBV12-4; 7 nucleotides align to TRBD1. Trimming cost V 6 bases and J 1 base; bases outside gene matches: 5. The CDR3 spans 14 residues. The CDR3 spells CASRRGQQNTEAFF. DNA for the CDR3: TGTGCCAGCAGGAGGGGACAGCAGAACACTGAAGCTTTCTTT.

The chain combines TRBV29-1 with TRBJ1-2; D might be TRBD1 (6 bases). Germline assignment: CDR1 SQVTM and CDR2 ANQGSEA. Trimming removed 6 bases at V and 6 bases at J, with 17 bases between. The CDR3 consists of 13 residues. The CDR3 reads CSVPLTGSHGYTF. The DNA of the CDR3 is TGCAGCGTGCCCTTGACAGGCAGCCATGGCTACACCTTC.

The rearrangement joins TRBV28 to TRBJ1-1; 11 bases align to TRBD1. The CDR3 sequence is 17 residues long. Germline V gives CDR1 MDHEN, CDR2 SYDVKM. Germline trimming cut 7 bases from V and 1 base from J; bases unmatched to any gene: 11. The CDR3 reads CASTSGGTGGSNTEAFF. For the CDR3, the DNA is TGTGCCAGCACCTCAGGGGGGACAGGGGGATCGAACACTGAAGCTTTCTTT.

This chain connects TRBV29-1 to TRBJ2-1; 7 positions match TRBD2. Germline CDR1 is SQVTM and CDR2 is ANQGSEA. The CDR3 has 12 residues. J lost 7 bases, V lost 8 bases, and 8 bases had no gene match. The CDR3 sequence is CSLGGTTNEQFF. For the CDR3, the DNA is TGCAGCTTGGGGGGGACGACGAATGAGCAGTTCTTC.